This T cell receptor beta chain emerged from a study of blood T cell repertoires in COVID-19. Study-level information: In each case, the material was cDNA or gDNA derived from T cells, B-cell-depleted T cells, or PBMCs.

Germline V gives CDR1 LGHNT, CDR2 FRNRAP. The length of the CDR3 is 15 residues. V lost 5 bases and J lost 1; bases outside the gene matches: 5. Original analysis: Nucleated cell counts were estimated from reference gene primer amplification. TCRdb keeps only in-frame clones here, not all; method: immunoSEQ multiplex PCR. Clonal size and the V and J genes are those of that table, whereas D and trimming came from the DNA. The sample holds fewer than 85,000 clones, about 87% seen once. Sequencing was carried out using peripheral blood. The chain joins TRBV12-5 to TRBJ2-7; TRBD1 matches 10 bases. This sequence was found in a human donor in a cohort sampled during active COVID-19. CDR3 residues: CASGPPGQGSYEQYF. The CDR3 bases are TGTGCTAGTGGTCCTCCGGGACAGGGGTCCTACGAGCAGTACTTC.